These T cell receptor beta chains were read from a single sample in a study of blood T cell repertoires in COVID-19. Assay: immunoSEQ multiplex PCR; the TCRdb copy retains only in-frame clones and omits some. Of about 240,000 clones listed, roughly four fifths are singletons. Source material: peripheral blood. These receptors all stem from an elderly woman with acute or convalescent COVID-19. The CDR3 runs from the conserved cysteine through the conserved F or W. The D gene is left open where the match is weak. Size tells how often a clone was seen (once, few, many) or the class of an expanded clone, and some rows leave it out.

. TRBJ1-1 TRBV18 . TGTGCCAGCTCACCCTTGGGGCAGAACGCGCTAACTGAAGCTTTCTTT CASSPLGQNALTEAFF
. TRBJ2-5 TRBV2 . TGTGCCAGCAGTGTTACGGGTTCGAAGACCCAGTACTTC CASSVTGSKTQYF
once TRBJ2-3 TRBV3-1/TRBV3-2 . TGTGCCAGCAGTCAACGAGCCACAGATACGCAGTATTTT CASSQRATDTQYF
once TRBJ1-1 TRBV18 . TGTGCCAGCTCACCACCAGGAAGGGGCGGCACTGAAGCTTTCTTT CASSPPGRGGTEAFF
. TRBJ1-3 TRBV6-6 . TGTGCCAGCAGATCGGACAGAAGCTCTGGAAACACCATATATTTT CASRSDRSSGNTIYF
. TRBJ2-1 TRBV3-1/TRBV3-2 TRBD2 TGTGCCAGCAGCCTCCGGACTAGCGGGGGTGACAATGAGCAGTTCTTC CASSLRTSGGDNEQFF
. TRBJ1-1 TRBV7-3 TRBD1 TGTGCCAGCAGCGCCGGGACAGGGGCTGAAGCTTTCTTT CASSAGTGAEAFF
. TRBJ2-5 TRBV5-1 . TGCGCCAGCAACTCCCGGTCCCAAGAGACCCAGTACTTC CASNSRSQETQYF
once TRBJ2-7 TRBV5-1 TRBD1 TGCGCCAGCAGCTTGGAAGGGACAGGGGTCTACGAGCAGTACTTC CASSLEGTGVYEQYF
. TRBJ1-2 TRBV5-1 . TGCGCCAGCGCTTTGGGTGGCGAGCGTGGCTACACCTTC CASALGGERGYTF
. TRBJ2-2 TRBV9 . TGTGCCAGCAGCGTAGGGAGGGAGTCTGTAACCGGGGAGCTGTTTTTT CASSVGRESVTGELFF
once TRBJ2-1 TRBV11-3 . TGTGCCAGCAGCTTCGGGGGATCCTACAATGAGCAGTTCTTC CASSFGGSYNEQFF
. TRBJ1-1 TRBV5-4 . TGTGCCAGCAGCTTTCCTACAGGGAACACTGAAGCTTTCTTT CASSFPTGNTEAFF
. TRBJ1-5 TRBV2 . TGTGCCAGCAAGGAGGAGAGCAATCAGCCCCAGCATTTT CASKEESNQPQHF
few TRBJ1-2 TRBV2 . TGTGCCAGCAGTGCACAGGGAACCTATGGCTACACCTTC CASSAQGTYGYTF
. TRBJ2-7 TRBV5-1 TRBD1 TGCGCCAGCAGCTGGACCGGGACAGGTTCCTACGAGCAGTACTTC CASSWTGTGSYEQYF
. TRBJ1-1 TRBV11-2 . TGTGCCAGCAGCCTCCTTGGGGCTTCGAACACTGAAGCTTTCTTT CASSLLGASNTEAFF
. TRBJ1-4 TRBV18 TRBD1 TGTGCCAGCTCACCCCGGAGAGGGGGCGGACGGGTGGACAATGAAAAACTGTTTTTT CASSPRRGGGRVDNEKLFF
. TRBJ2-7 TRBV28 TRBD2 TGTGCCAGCAGAGGGACTAGCGGGGCCTACGAGCAGTACTTC CASRGTSGAYEQYF
few TRBJ2-1 TRBV2 . TGTGCCAGCTCCACCCCGGGACAACTCTACAATGAGCAGTTCTTC CASSTPGQLYNEQFF
. TRBJ2-3 TRBV29-1 . TGCAGCGTTGAGCGACAAACAGATACGCAGTATTTT CSVERQTDTQYF
. TRBJ2-2 TRBV2 . TGTGCCAGCATGAGGGGGACGAACACCGGGGAGCTGTTTTTT CASMRGTNTGELFF
. TRBJ2-7 TRBV7-2 . TGTGCCAGCAGCCCCGGTCCGGGGTCCTACGAGCAGTACTTC CASSPGPGSYEQYF
. TRBJ1-1 TRBV7-3 . TGTGCCAGCAGCTTAATAGGGGGGGTCAACACTGAAGCTTTCTTT CASSLIGGVNTEAFF
. TRBJ1-5 TRBV15 TRBD1 TGTGCCACCAGCAGAGACAGGGGGACGAGCAATCAGCCCCAGCATTTT CATSRDRGTSNQPQHF
. TRBJ1-1 TRBV18 . TGTGCCAGCTCACCACCGTCAGGTTCGAACACTGAAGCTTTCTTT CASSPPSGSNTEAFF
. TRBJ1-2 TRBV5-5 TRBD1 TGTGCCAGCAGCTTGGATGGGACAGGGGGCGCGGTGGGCTACACCTTC CASSLDGTGGAVGYTF
. TRBJ1-2 TRBV2 . TGTGCCAGCAGGGCGACAGAGTCCTATGGCTACACCTTC CASRATESYGYTF
. TRBJ2-1 TRBV5-1 TRBD1 TGCGCCAGCAGCTTCACAGGGGGAAATGAGCAGTTCTTC CASSFTGGNEQFF
. TRBJ1-4 TRBV19 TRBD1 TGTGCCAGTAGTTCCTCAGGGGGCGCCGGGGAAAAACTGTTTTTT CASSSSGGAGEKLFF
once TRBJ2-5 TRBV18 TRBD1 TGTGCCAGCGCTGACAGGGCCCAAGAGACCCAGTACTTC CASADRAQETQYF
few TRBJ2-7 TRBV5-1 TRBD1 TGCGCCAGCAGCACCGACAGGGGGCGCGACGAGCAGTACTTC CASSTDRGRDEQYF
. TRBJ2-7 TRBV13 . TGTGCCAGCAGCTCCCGGACTCTCGGGGGGCAGTACTTC CASSSRTLGGQYF
. TRBJ1-1 TRBV18 . TGTGCCAGCTCACCAACAGAAGACACTGAAGCTTTCTTT CASSPTEDTEAFF
once TRBJ1-4 TRBV12-1 . TGTGCCACCACGGAGGGTCTTTGGGAAAAACTGTTTTTT CATTEGLWEKLFF